The clone carrying this T cell receptor beta chain was seen more than once but under ten times. Its cognate antigen is unknown. The data are from a study of T-cell reconstitution after alpha-beta-depleted transplantation in children. Study-level results: The high TCRbeta diversity at day 60 in some patients came from surviving recipient T cells and thymic progenitors. At one year after transplant, newly produced T cells mostly accounted for T-cell counts and diversity. The origin of alpha-beta T cells about two months after transplant was reportedly several hundred expanded graft clones.

Using unique molecular identifiers, the investigators prepared the TCRbeta library. One entry per CDR3 protein, called by TCRdb with MiXCR from the PCR reads. The repertoire holds hundreds of thousands of distinct CDR3 sequences, with around 15% as singletons. CDR3 length: 15 amino acids. The germline V and J ends were trimmed by 3 bases and 2 bases, with 16 bases remaining between them. CDR1 SQVTM and CDR2 ANQGSEA come from the germline V gene. This chain links TRBV29-1 with TRBJ2-5; D not resolved. The sequence derives from a male patient between 2 and 10 years old who had a stem cell transplant for acute lymphoblastic leukemia, so the T cells may come from the graft donor. Sample: PBMCs, mostly from graft donor cells, taken 360 days after TCRalphabeta/CD19-depleted stem cell transplant. The CDR3 spells CSVDPDGRYQETQYF. The CDR3 DNA follows: TGCAGCGTTGACCCTGACGGCAGGTATCAAGAGACCCAGTACTTC.